The T cell receptor (beta chain) under discussion was sequenced for a study of T cells in Graves' hyperthyroidism and ophthalmopathy (dated by TCRdb to 2018 to 2020). A note on the overall study: A discovery cohort of approximately 97 patients, approximately 45 with Graves' ophthalmopathy and roughly 59 with stable Graves' hyperthyroidism, was used to find distinguishing TCR V-J signatures. Whether ophthalmopathy could be predicted prospectively was tested in an independent validation cohort made up of 18 hyperthyroidism patients plus 17 patients who later progressed to ophthalmopathy. In addition, the study compared T-cell repertoires in thyroid tissue and in blood from about 6 Graves' hyperthyroidism patients. After blood sampling, hyperthyroidism patients were treated with methimazole at a starting dose of 30 mg daily, and ophthalmopathy patients were treated with high-dose intravenous methylprednisolone. The paper reports TCR Vbeta CDR3 sequencing of 140 or so peripheral blood samples: 43 ophthalmopathy, under 85 hyperthyroidism and roughly 17 progressor patients. The approximately 100 discovery patients were divided at random into training and test sets in a 7:3 ratio.

Stable Graves' hyperthyroidism was defined as no progression to ophthalmopathy during 18 months of follow-up. Hyperthyroidism patients were newly diagnosed, had a disease duration of under 2 months, and were aged 18 to 65 years. Patients with uncontrolled infections, other autoimmune diseases, pregnancy or lactation were excluded. Diagnoses were established on the basis of clinical symptoms, serum thyroxine and TRAb, thyroid ultrasound, and orbital computed tomography. Trizol reagent was used to extract total RNA, and RNA quality was then checked on an Agilent 2100 Bioanalyzer. V is pared back by 3 bases and J by 7 bases, with 3 bases lying between the germline termini. From a lookup of the germline V gene, CDR1 and CDR2 are SQVTM and ANQGSEA. Measured from the cysteine to the phenylalanine, the CDR3 is 10 residues long. The only DNA kept is the CDR3, 30 bases in frame from the first base. With respect to this clonotype: Its antigen is still unknown. No qualities accompany the bases; no much larger clone lies one base away.

The paper as a whole reports these results and caveats: In validation, progression to ophthalmopathy was predicted by the model with nearly 71% sensitivity and around 76% specificity, a median of 6.5 months before onset. Sample size was not statistically predetermined, and investigators were not blinded to group allocation. Ophthalmopathy was separated from stable hyperthyroidism by a 13 V-J signature model, with approximately 89% sensitivity and just over 81% specificity obtained in cross-validation and 80%/75% obtained in testing. Most expanded thyroid clonotypes (frequency above 0.001) were also found in blood, which suggests that blood repertoires may mirror thyroid immune responses.

The TCR beta CDR3 regions were amplified from RNA transcripts. The TCR CDR3 was subjected to a first round of RT-PCR using the HTBI primer set and the Qiagen OneStep RT-PCR kit. The libraries were constructed in a second round of multiplex PCR and then size-selected and purified. Libraries were sequenced paired-end with 100 bp reads on an Illumina HiSeq2000. Per the authors' processing: SOAPnuke was used to process the raw data, with reads discarded if the reads contained adapters or uncalled bases, had a mean Phred below 15, or lacked an exact constant-primer or identifier match. COPE v1.2.5 was used to merge high-quality paired reads, and clonotypes were defined as unique nucleotide sequences. MiTCR v1.1 was used to align the clonotypes against IMGT TRBV, TRBD and TRBJ reference segments. Only V-J combinations with frequency above 0.0001, covering 99% to 99.2% of repertoires, were analysed. A TCS score was defined as the ratio between F50 (clonal expansion) and ExV (chaos), using BLOSUM62-based TCRdist between CDR3 peptides within each V-J. Welch's t-statistics and random forest reduced 514 V-J features to 10 to 15, which were used in a naive Bayes classifier (R e1071). The public reads were run again by TCRdb, first through fastp at Q25 and then through MiXCR, and only productive beta chains were kept. Each CDR3 protein appears once, grouped with its most common genes and DNA. The V and J calls, along with clone size, are taken from TCRdb and not from the paper's own processing. The sample table holds some 510,000 distinct CDR3 sequences, of which under 60% were seen once. The ten most abundant clones make up just over 8% of the sample.

Sequencing was done on a sample of peripheral blood or thyroid tissue (not recorded which). This receptor was identified in a woman between 18 and 30 years old with Graves' hyperthyroidism. Donor details come from another sample of the same person, matched by shared clones. The sequence links TRBV29-1 to TRBJ2-2, with no confidently assigned D gene. The sequenced DNA is TGCAGCGTTGAGCTCGGGGAGCTGTTTTTT. Its translation is CSVELGELFF.